The 27 T cell receptor beta chains reported below all come from one sample, sequenced in a study of T cell clusters in autoimmune cytopenias. Approximately 40,000 genome equivalents of blood DNA were amplified for TRB. TRB rearrangements were amplified by touch-down multiplex PCR with mixed TRB-A/B primers. TCRdb processed the multiplex PCR reads again and assigns one entry to each CDR3 protein, with no DNA. The sample features about 4,900 distinct CDR3 sequences, with approximately 15% in its top ten. These same records also appear under a second study, on T cell repertoires in aging, cancer and after chemotherapy.

Material: peripheral blood. The receptors were gathered from a human donor in good health.

The V call is TRBV7-2, the J call TRBJ1-2; lacking DNA, the TRBD1 call made by TCRdb goes unchecked. The CDR3 has 16 residues. Germline lookup yields CDR1 SGHTA and CDR2 FQGNSA. CDR3 in amino acids: CASSQQGAAPNYGYTF.

The chain is built from TRBV24-1 and TRBJ2-1; the TCRdb call, TRBD1, lacks DNA for checking. This CDR3 contains 15 residues. Germline CDR1 reads KGHDR; CDR2 reads SFDVKD. The CDR3 spells CATSRSGDSSNEQFF.

This chain connects TRBV12-3 or TRBV12-4 to TRBJ1-6; without DNA, the TCRdb call of TRBD1 cannot be checked. This CDR3 has 14 residues. The CDR3 is CASSPTGGDSPLHF.

The chain combines TRBV6-5 with TRBJ1-5; TCRdb's D call, TRBD1, is unchecked because there is no DNA. Germline CDR1 reads MNHEY; CDR2 reads SVGAGI. CDR3 length: 19 residues. The CDR3 here is CASSKWDRRRGYSNQPQHF.

The genes are TRBV5-4 and TRBJ2-2; TCRdb lists TRBD1, though no DNA is available to test this call. The CDR3 has 15 residues. The germline V gene encodes CDR1 SGHNT and CDR2 YYREEE (reference sequence). The chain's CDR3 is CASSHGQGNTGELFF.

V usage is TRBV6-2 or TRBV6-3 and J usage is TRBJ1-1. CDR1 MNHEY and CDR2 SVGEGT come from the germline V gene. The CDR3 runs to 15 residues. The chain's CDR3 is CATRRKGWMNTEAFF.

In terms of frequency, this clonotype is medium-sized (0.01 to 0.1%). The V and J genes are TRBV29-1 and TRBJ2-7; TCRdb lists TRBD1, though no DNA is available to test this call. The CDR3 length is 12 residues. The germline V gene encodes CDR1 SQVTM and CDR2 ANQGSEA. The CDR3 region is CSASRGSYEQYF.

This rearrangement joins TRBV24-1 to TRBJ2-7; with no DNA, the TCRdb D assignment of TRBD1 cannot be verified. Germline V gives CDR1 KGHDR, CDR2 SFDVKD. This CDR3 region has 14 residues. The CDR3 is CATGGGGPPYEQYF.

This clonotype is medium-sized (0.01 to 0.1%) by frequency. This rearrangement joins TRBV6-5 to TRBJ1-3; with no DNA, the TCRdb D assignment of TRBD1 cannot be verified. CDR3 length: 16 residues. Germline V lookup: CDR1 MNHEY, CDR2 SVGAGI. The CDR3 protein is CASSYRGMGTGNTIYF.

Judged by frequency, this clonotype is medium-sized. The rearrangement uses TRBV19 and TRBJ1-5; TCRdb's D call, TRBD1, is unchecked because there is no DNA. CDR1 is LNHDA and CDR2 is SQIVND in the germline V gene (reference sequence). This CDR3 has 15 amino acids. CDR3 sequence: CASSIGGTGYQPQHF.

By frequency, this clonotype registers medium-sized. The rearrangement uses TRBV15 and TRBJ2-5; TCRdb reports TRBD2, a call that lacks DNA to check it against. CDR1 and CDR2 (germline): LNHNV, YYDKDF (reference sequence). CDR3 size: 13 residues. CDR3 sequence: CATSRAGGETQYF.

By frequency, this clonotype registers medium-sized (0.01 to 0.1%). The V and J genes are TRBV5-4 and TRBJ1-1. The germline CDR1 and CDR2 sequences are SGHNT and YYREEE (reference sequence). The CDR3 has 16 amino acids. The chain's CDR3 is CASSVDRVGMNTEAFF.

In terms of frequency, this clonotype is medium-sized. The chain joins TRBV6-5 to TRBJ2-3; the D call of TRBD2 rests on TCRdb alone, since no DNA is present to check it. In germline, CDR1 is MNHEY, CDR2 SVGAGI. This CDR3 spans 15 amino acids. CDR3: CASSRTSKWGDTQYF.

This rearrangement joins TRBV6-2 or TRBV6-3 to TRBJ2-7; without DNA, the TCRdb call of TRBD1 cannot be checked. In germline, CDR1 is MNHEY, CDR2 SVGEGT. The CDR3 has 13 residues. The CDR3 loop is CASSSNRVYEQYF.

V is TRBV4-1 and J is TRBJ1-1; lacking DNA, the TRBD1 call made by TCRdb goes unchecked. The CDR3 is 15 amino acids. Per the germline V gene, CDR1 is MGHRA and CDR2 is YSYEKL. This CDR3 is CASSQGRQDNTEAFF.

This chain uses TRBV12-3 or TRBV12-4 with TRBJ1-1; TCRdb indicates TRBD1, and absent DNA this call remains unverified. This CDR3 is 14 amino acids long. The CDR3 loop is CASSPRRGSTEAFF.

The chain uses TRBV6-5 and TRBJ2-3; TCRdb reports TRBD2, a call that lacks DNA to check it against. This CDR3 region has 15 residues. Germline V CDR1 and CDR2: MNHEY, SVGAGI. The CDR3 protein is CASSYPSQGADTQYF.

The chain has TRBV19 and TRBJ1-2; TCRdb's D gene call, TRBD1, goes unchecked for lack of DNA. Looked up from germline, CDR1 is LNHDA and CDR2 is SQIVND (reference sequence). The CDR3 runs to 12 residues. The CDR3 is CAIHRGNYGYTF. Combining the CDR3 with reference TRBV19 and TRBJ1-2 gives the whole variable domain DGGITQSPKYLFRKEGQNVTLSCEQNLNHDAMYWYRQDPGQGLRLIYYSQIVNDFQKGDIAEGYSVSREKKESFPLTVTSAQKNPTAFYLCAIHRGNYGYTFGSGTRLTVV.

This chain joins TRBV28 and TRBJ2-7; TCRdb lists TRBD1, though no DNA is available to test this call. The V gene's germline CDR1 is MDHEN and CDR2 SYDVKM. The CDR3 totals 14 residues. CDR3 amino acids: CASRRRTGSYEQYF.

This clonotype shows up as medium-sized by frequency. The chain employs TRBV6-6 and TRBJ2-3. The CDR3 extends over 14 amino acids. Germline lookup yields CDR1 MNHNY and CDR2 SVGAGI (reference sequence). The CDR3 protein is CASSYAVDTDTQYF.

This chain uses TRBV24-1 with TRBJ1-2; the TRBD1 assignment by TCRdb is unverifiable without DNA. The CDR3 has 14 amino acids. Germline loops: CDR1 KGHDR, CDR2 SFDVKD. The CDR3 protein is CATSDRDRAYGYTF.

The J gene is TRBJ1-2, the V gene TRBV7-9. The CDR3 has 14 residues. CDR1 and CDR2 (germline): SEHNR, FQNEAQ (reference sequence). The CDR3: CASSLTRGGYGYTF.

This clonotype is deemed medium-sized by its frequency. This chain links TRBV6-5 with TRBJ1-2; checking the TCRdb D call of TRBD1 is not possible without DNA. The germline V gene encodes CDR1 MNHEY and CDR2 SVGAGI. The CDR3 loop spans 14 amino acids. The CDR3 region is CASSYSSRARGYTF.

This clonotype ranks as medium-sized (0.01 to 0.1%) in terms of frequency. The chain is built from TRBV5-5 and TRBJ1-2. The CDR3 sequence is 14 residues long. Per the germline V gene, CDR1 is SGHKS and CDR2 is YYEKEE (reference sequence). This chain's CDR3 is CASSLAGTLYGYTF. Using reference TRBV5-5 and TRBJ1-2 for the parts outside the CDR3, the full variable domain is DAGVTQSPTHLIKTRGQQVTLRCSPISGHKSVSWYQQVLGQGPQFIFQYYEKEERGRGNFPDRFSARQFPNYSSELNVNALLLGDSALYLCASSLAGTLYGYTFGSGTRLTVV.

The chain employs TRBV19 and TRBJ1-1; the TRBD1 assignment by TCRdb is unverifiable without DNA. CDR1 and CDR2 from the germline V gene are LNHDA and SQIVND (reference sequence). The CDR3 totals 16 residues. The CDR3 reads CASSMRQGAGDTEAFF.

The chain joins TRBV6-5 to TRBJ1-3; TCRdb's D call, TRBD1, is unchecked because there is no DNA. The germline CDR1 and CDR2 sequences are MNHEY and SVGAGI. CDR3 length equals 15 residues. The CDR3 is CASSYSGASGNTIYF.

This clonotype is classed as medium-sized by frequency. The chain uses TRBV5-5 and TRBJ2-3. Per the germline V gene, CDR1 is SGHKS and CDR2 is YYEKEE (reference sequence). The CDR3 length is 13 residues. The CDR3 spells CASSWTSPDTQYF. The variable domain in full, with the rest retrieved from reference TRBV5-5 and TRBJ2-3, is DAGVTQSPTHLIKTRGQQVTLRCSPISGHKSVSWYQQVLGQGPQFIFQYYEKEERGRGNFPDRFSARQFPNYSSELNVNALLLGDSALYLCASSWTSPDTQYFGPGTRLTVL.